These 5 T cell receptor beta chains were sequenced from one sample in a study of T cell responses to AZD1222 COVID-19 vaccine. Sequencing was performed with immunoSEQ multiplex PCR; in TCRdb, only in-frame clones are kept and a portion is missing. The sample lists around 100,000 clones, more than 85% occurring once. The source was peripheral blood, collected on day 0 of AZD1222 vaccination. The origin of the receptors is an adult in good health.

This clone showed up just once. The chain uses TRBV15 and TRBJ2-7; D is possibly TRBD1 (5 bases). Trimming left V 0 bases short and J 2 bases short, with 11 bases between. The CDR3 loop spans 15 amino acids. In germline, CDR1 is LNHNV, CDR2 YYDKDF (reference sequence). The DNA for the CDR3 is TGTGCCACCAGCAGAGACTCGGCCAGGGCCTACGAGCAGTACTTC. It translates to CATSRDSARAYEQYF.

The chain is built from TRBV19 and TRBJ2-3; D is unresolved. The CDR3 totals 15 residues. From germline, CDR1 is LNHDA and CDR2 SQIVND (reference sequence). V was pared by 5 bases and J by 5 bases, with 17 bases between. This chain's CDR3 is CASSPRAKIVDTQYF. The CDR3 DNA reads as TGTGCCAGTAGTCCCCGGGCCAAGATCGTAGATACGCAGTATTTT.

The sample holds one count of this clone. The chain uses TRBV7-2 and TRBJ1-2, with TRBD1 matching over 12 bases. The CDR3 spans 17 residues. CDR1 and CDR2 (germline): SGHTA, FQGNSA. V dropped 3 bases and J dropped 7; count of bases not matched to a gene: 12. This CDR3 is CASSFTPGTGGASGYTF. In nucleotides, the CDR3 is TGTGCCAGCAGCTTCACCCCCGGGACAGGGGGCGCAAGTGGCTACACCTTC.

The chain is built from TRBV20-1 and TRBJ2-7; D ambiguous. CDR1 and CDR2 from the germline V gene are DFQATT and SNEGSKA (reference sequence). The CDR3 loop spans 11 amino acids. V lost 6 bases to trimming and J lost 3 bases, with 9 bases between them. CDR3 coding DNA: TGCAGTGCCAGAAGGGACTACGAGCAGTACTTC. Its translation: CSARRDYEQYF.

The chain is built from TRBV11-3 and TRBJ2-6; TRBD2 matches at 8 bases. Germline V gene lookup returns CDR1 SGHNT and CDR2 YENEEA. The CDR3 contains 17 residues. The junction had 7 bases not matched to a gene; V was cut back by 5 bases and J by 1 base. CDR3 residues: CASSPGGAGSGANVLTF. The CDR3 nucleotides are TGTGCCAGCAGCCCCGGGGGGGCCGGGTCTGGGGCCAACGTCCTGACTTTC.